This TCR beta chain comes out of a study of STAT5B mutations in CD4+ large granular lymphocyte leukemia. Overall study findings and caveats: Approximately 25% of private leukemic clonotypes occurred rarely in other patients' non-leukemic repertoires. TRBV06-family usage was enriched in top patient clones (8/27) versus controls (2/35).

Per the germline V gene, CDR1 is MDHEN and CDR2 is SYDVKM. Trimming at V came to 4 bases and at J to 7 bases, leaving 6 bases not matched to a gene. This CDR3 is built from 14 residues. Note on this clone: Its antigen is currently unknown.

Per the original data handling: The detection floor for productive clonotype frequency was 2.59 x 10-5. Profiling relied on immunoSEQ multiplex PCR, and the TCRdb table lists in-frame clones only, not all of them. That table gives V, J and clone size, and the DNA gave D and trimming. The sample yields 20,000 to 25,000 clones, roughly three quarters seen once. Sequenced material: CD4+ T cells from blood buffy coats. This clonotype was obtained from a human donor in good health. The gene calls are TRBV28 and TRBJ1-4; 7 bases fit TRBD1. CDR3 coding DNA: TGTGCCAGCAGTTCGACAGGGAGGAGTGAAAAACTGTTTTTT. Its protein product is CASSSTGRSEKLFF. The full variable domain, with the rest looked up from reference TRBV28 and TRBJ1-4, is DVKVTQSSRYLVKRTGEKVFLECVQDMDHENMFWYRQDPGLGLRLIYFSYDVKMKEKGDIPEGYSVSREKKERFSLILESASTNQTSMYLCASSSTGRSEKLFFGSGTQLSVL.